Below are 26 T cell receptor beta chains sequenced from a single sample in a study of T cell responses to AZD1222 COVID-19 vaccine. Produced via immunoSEQ multiplex PCR; TCRdb's table is partial and in-frame only. The table includes more than 95,000 clones, about nine tenths detected once. The sequences come from peripheral blood, collected on day 0 of AZD1222 vaccination. Receptors originate from an adult in good health.

This rearrangement joins TRBV6-2 or TRBV6-3 to TRBJ2-5; D possibly matches TRBD1 or TRBD2 (6 bases each). The V gene's germline CDR1 is MNHEY and CDR2 SVGEGT. V was shortened by 5 bases and J by 4 bases, with 17 bases between the two germline ends. CDR3 size: 15 residues. Written as DNA, the CDR3 is TGTGCCAGCAGTAACCCTAGGGGGGCTAGAGAGACCCAGTACTTC. It specifies CASSNPRGARETQYF.

The chain has TRBV2 and TRBJ1-6; no firm D call. Germline loops: CDR1 SNHLY, CDR2 FYNNEI. This CDR3 is built from 15 residues. V shed 6 bases and J shed 3 bases, with 12 bases lying between them. CDR3 protein: CASRDQANYNSPLHF. The CDR3 DNA sequence: TGTGCCAGCAGAGACCAGGCAAACTATAATTCACCCCTCCACTTT.

This chain uses TRBV24-1 with TRBJ2-7; D is tentatively TRBD1 or TRBD2 (6 bases each). V was clipped by 7 bases and J by 4 bases, with 13 bases between them. From germline, CDR1 is KGHDR and CDR2 SFDVKD. The CDR3 consists of 13 residues. In nucleotides, the CDR3 is TGTGCCACCAGCCTTACAGGGACTTACGAGCAGTACTTC. Translated, it gives CATSLTGTYEQYF.

The CDR3 region is CASSPPDSYEQYF. The CDR3 DNA follows: TGTGCCAGCAGCCCACCGGACTCCTACGAGCAGTACTTC. This chain uses TRBV3-1 (or the pseudogene TRBV3-2) with TRBJ2-7; D is unresolved. The CDR3 is made up of 13 amino acids. CDR1 is LGHDT and CDR2 is YNNKEL in the germline V gene (reference sequence). With 4 bases removed from V and 0 bases from J, the gap between germline ends came to 7 bases.

CDR3 DNA sequence: TGCAGCGTTCAGGAGGGGGGTGAAAAACTGTTTTTT. As protein: CSVQEGGEKLFF. The gene calls are TRBV29-1 and TRBJ1-4; TRBD1 is a possible D gene (6 bases). Per the germline V gene, CDR1 is SQVTM and CDR2 is ANQGSEA. The CDR3 extends over 12 amino acids. Trimming cost V 5 bases and J 7 bases, with 11 bases left between them.

This rearrangement joins TRBV19 to TRBJ1-5; 10 bases agree with TRBD1. The trim removed 6 bases at V and 4 bases at J, leaving 6 bases unmatched. Germline V lookup: CDR1 LNHDA, CDR2 SQIVND (reference sequence). The CDR3 contains 15 residues. This CDR3 is CASSLRDRGNQPQHF. The CDR3 DNA sequence: TGTGCCAGTAGCCTCCGGGACAGGGGAAATCAGCCCCAGCATTTT.

This clone appeared once. The genes are TRBV27 and TRBJ2-1, with 7 bases fitting TRBD2. J lost 8 bases, V lost 6 bases, and 7 bases had no gene match. Germline V gene lookup returns CDR1 MNHEY and CDR2 SMNVEV (reference sequence). The CDR3 consists of 13 residues. This CDR3 reads CASSRREGDEQFF. The DNA for the CDR3 is TGTGCCAGCAGCAGGAGGGAGGGCGATGAGCAGTTCTTC.

This clone was picked up one time. The chain uses TRBV12-3 or TRBV12-4 and TRBJ1-4; D unclear. The CDR3 has 12 residues. Trimming left V 3 bases short and J 13 bases short, with 12 bases between. The CDR3 protein is CASSFNTLLLFF. CDR3 nucleotide sequence: TGTGCCAGCAGTTTTAATACATTACTACTGTTTTTT.

The chain recombines TRBV6-5 with TRBJ2-2; D remains ambiguous. V lost 4 bases, J lost 0 bases, and 9 bases lay in between. Germline CDR1 is MNHEY and CDR2 is SVGAGI. There are 15 residues in the CDR3. CDR3 nucleotide sequence: TGTGCCAGCAGTTCCGGGCCCGCGAACACCGGGGAGCTGTTTTTT. It specifies CASSSGPANTGELFF.

This chain links TRBV10-3 with TRBJ1-3; 8 nucleotides agree with TRBD1. Looked up from germline, CDR1 is ENHRY and CDR2 is SYGVKD. V shed 1 base and J 2 bases; nucleotides not matched to a gene: 1. The CDR3 is 15 residues long. Here the CDR3 DNA reads TGTGCCATCAGTGAGTTACAGGGGGCTGGAAACACCATATATTTT. Its protein product is CAISELQGAGNTIYF.

V is TRBV9 and J is TRBJ2-5; D possibly matches TRBD1 or TRBD2 (5 bases each). Germline CDR1 and CDR2: SGDLS and YYNGEE. V lost 0 bases and J 2 bases, leaving 8 bases between the germline ends. CDR3 length equals 14 residues. The CDR3 sequence: CASSVGWGQETQYF. DNA of the CDR3: TGTGCCAGCAGCGTAGGGTGGGGGCAAGAGACCCAGTACTTC.

The V call is TRBV4-1, the J call TRBJ2-3; maybe TRBD2 (6 bases). The germline CDR1 and CDR2 sequences are MGHRA and YSYEKL. The CDR3 has 16 residues. With 0 bases removed from V and 1 base from J, the gap between germline ends came to 11 bases. CDR3 region: CASSQDWLARTDTQYF. CDR3 sequence (DNA): TGCGCCAGCAGCCAAGATTGGCTAGCGCGCACAGATACGCAGTATTTT.

V usage is TRBV5-1 and J usage is TRBJ1-1; D unclear. The ends were cut back, 0 bases at V and 5 bases at J, with 8 bases in the middle. CDR1 and CDR2 (germline): SGHRS, YFSETQ. The CDR3 spans 13 residues. The chain's CDR3 is CASSLGVGTEAFF. The CDR3, as DNA: TGCGCCAGCAGCTTGGGGGTCGGGACTGAAGCTTTCTTT. The full variable domain, in which reference TRBV5-1 and TRBJ1-1 provide the parts outside the CDR3, is KAGVTQTPRYLIKTRGQQVTLSCSPISGHRSVSWYQQTPGQGLQFLFEYFSETQRNKGNFPGRFSGRQFSNSRSEMNVSTLELGDSALYLCASSLGVGTEAFFGQGTRLTVV.

The chain links TRBV19 to TRBJ2-7; D unresolved. The CDR3 consists of 13 residues. Germline CDR1 LNHDA, CDR2 SQIVND (reference sequence). With 3 bases removed from V and 3 bases from J, the gap between germline ends came to 9 bases. CDR3 nucleotide sequence: TGTGCCAGTAGTATTGTTCCCGGCTACGAGCAGTACTTC. It codes for CASSIVPGYEQYF.

V gene TRBV19 combines with J gene TRBJ1-1; no reliable D call. The CDR3 length is 14 residues. Trimming took off 0 bases at V and 4 bases at J, with 9 bases between the two ends. Looked up from germline, CDR1 is LNHDA and CDR2 is SQIVND (reference sequence). In nucleotides, the CDR3 is TGTGCCAGTAGTATAGATCTTCAGTCCACTGAAGCTTTCTTT. Translation gives CASSIDLQSTEAFF.

This clone was observed a handful of times. The chain joins TRBV19 to TRBJ2-1, with 13 bases identical to TRBD2. The V segment lost 1 base and the J segment 7 bases; nucleotides outside the gene matches: 1. The CDR3 has 15 amino acids. The germline V gene has CDR1 LNHDA and CDR2 SQIVND (reference sequence). CDR3 sequence (DNA): TGTGCCAGTAGTATAGGGACTAGCGGGAGTAATGAGCAGTTCTTC. The encoded protein is CASSIGTSGSNEQFF. The variable domain in full, completed from reference TRBV19 and TRBJ2-1, reads DGGITQSPKYLFRKEGQNVTLSCEQNLNHDAMYWYRQDPGQGLRLIYYSQIVNDFQKGDIAEGYSVSREKKESFPLTVTSAQKNPTAFYLCASSIGTSGSNEQFFGPGTRLTVL.

V and J are TRBV29-1 and TRBJ2-7; 9 bases fit TRBD2. Germline values: CDR1 SQVTM, CDR2 ANQGSEA. The CDR3 loop spans 11 amino acids. J was trimmed by 4 bases and V by 7 bases; bases with no gene match: 2. The CDR3 is CSGTSAYEQYF. In DNA form, the CDR3 reads TGCAGCGGGACTAGCGCGTACGAGCAGTACTTC.

The V gene is TRBV6-1, the J gene TRBJ1-2; D is ambiguous. CDR1 is MNHNS and CDR2 is SASEGT in the germline V gene. This CDR3 comprises 13 residues. V lost 0 bases and J 7 bases, leaving 9 bases between the germline ends. The CDR3 region is CASSEARGGGYTF. The CDR3 DNA is TGTGCCAGCAGTGAAGCGCGGGGAGGTGGCTACACCTTC.

The chain is built from TRBV27 and TRBJ2-3; the D gene could be TRBD1 or TRBD2 (5 bases each). The length of the CDR3 is 15 residues. V lost 5 bases, J lost 0 bases, and 12 bases lay in between. Germline assignment: CDR1 MNHEY and CDR2 SMNVEV (reference sequence). The CDR3, as DNA: TGTGCCAGCAGTCCCCGGGACCTGAGCACAGATACGCAGTATTTT. It specifies CASSPRDLSTDTQYF.

The count of this clone is one. V gene TRBV28 combines with J gene TRBJ1-2, with D tentatively TRBD1 (6 bases). Germline V gene sequence: CDR1 MDHEN, CDR2 SYDVKM. The V and J ends lost 6 bases and 8 bases respectively, with 13 bases between them. The CDR3 sequence is 12 residues long. The CDR3 here is CASRKSGDGYTF. The CDR3 nucleotides are TGTGCCAGCAGAAAATCAGGGGACGGCTACACCTTC.

This clone was found once. The rearrangement links TRBV3-1 (or the pseudogene TRBV3-2) to TRBJ1-6; 8 bases fit TRBD1. V trimming: 6 bases; J trimming: 2 bases; junction bases outside the gene matches: 0. Germline V gene sequence: CDR1 LGHDT, CDR2 YNNKEL (reference sequence). The CDR3 runs 14 residues. CDR3 sequence reads: CASRDRAYNSPLHF. As DNA, the CDR3 is TGTGCCAGCAGGGACAGGGCCTATAATTCACCCCTCCACTTT.

The genes are TRBV7-3 and TRBJ2-3, with D unresolved. The CDR3 contains 14 residues. Germline CDR1 and CDR2: SGHTA and FQGTGA. V was clipped by 0 bases and J by 3 bases, with 7 bases between them. CDR3 region: CASSLTQATDTQYF. In DNA form, the CDR3 reads TGTGCCAGCAGCTTAACCCAGGCAACAGATACGCAGTATTTT.

The chain has TRBV27 and TRBJ2-2, with D unresolved. The germline V and J ends were trimmed by 2 bases and 5 bases, with 9 bases remaining between them. Germline V gene sequence: CDR1 MNHEY, CDR2 SMNVEV (reference sequence). The CDR3 extends over 14 amino acids. CDR3 region: CASSLEYPTGELFF. The CDR3, as DNA: TGTGCCAGCAGTTTAGAGTACCCGACCGGGGAGCTGTTTTTT.

This chain links TRBV19 with TRBJ1-5; weak D call: TRBD1 (6 bases). There are 15 residues in the CDR3. The V end was cut by 4 bases, the J end by 4 bases, with 14 bases between. From germline, CDR1 is LNHDA and CDR2 SQIVND (reference sequence). This CDR3 is CASSTSAGANQPQHF. For the CDR3, the DNA is TGTGCCAGTAGTACCTCCGCAGGGGCGAATCAGCCCCAGCATTTT.

This clone has a handful of counts. The V gene is TRBV27, the J gene TRBJ2-7; TRBD1 matches at 10 bases. Germline loops: CDR1 MNHEY, CDR2 SMNVEV (reference sequence). Trimming cost V 3 bases and J 5 bases; bases outside gene matches: 7. CDR3 size: 15 residues. CDR3 DNA: TGTGCCAGCAGTTTCCCCGGGACAGGGGTCCACGAGCAGTACTTC. Protein sequence: CASSFPGTGVHEQYF.

This chain uses TRBV29-1 with TRBJ1-3, with a possible D match to TRBD1 (6 bases). Deletions cut 6 bases from V and 1 base from J, with 16 bases between. The CDR3 extends over 15 amino acids. The germline gives CDR1 SQVTM, CDR2 ANQGSEA. CDR3 sequence (DNA): TGCAGCGTCAACGAGACAGGAATGTCTGGAAACACCATATATTTT. This codes for CSVNETGMSGNTIYF. Using reference TRBV29-1 and TRBJ1-3 for the parts outside the CDR3, the full variable domain is SAVISQKPSRDICQRGTSLTIQCQVDSQVTMMFWYRQQPGQSLTLIATANQGSEATYESGFVIDKFPISRPNLTFSTLTVSNMSPEDSSIYLCSVNETGMSGNTIYFGEGSWLTVV.